This entry lists 6 T cell receptor beta chains sequenced from one sample in a study of CD8 T cells in ankylosing spondylitis. TCRdb reanalysed the 5' RACE reads using MiXCR and keeps one entry per CDR3 protein. The table includes fewer than 30,000 distinct CDR3 sequences, roughly 2.4% detected once. The sample comprised blood, either unsorted or a sorted T cell fraction (not recorded which). All receptors come from a female donor with ankylosing spondylitis or in good health (not recorded which).

There are many counts of this clonotype. The chain has TRBV9 and TRBJ1-4; the D is unclear. Trimming pared 0 bases from V and 7 bases from J, leaving 16 bases between. The CDR3 consists of 16 residues. Germline assignment: CDR1 SGDLS and CDR2 YYNGEE. In nucleotides, the CDR3 is TGTGCCAGCAGCGTAGCTGGCATGACCGAGCGTGAAAAACTGTTTTTT. Protein: CASSVAGMTEREKLFF. Variable domain in full (rest from reference TRBV9 and TRBJ1-4): DSGVTQTPKHLITATGQRVTLRCSPRSGDLSVYWYQQSLDQGLQFLIQYYNGEERAKGNILERFSAQQFPDLHSELNLSSLELGDSALYFCASSVAGMTEREKLFFGSGTQLSVL.

There are many counts of this clonotype. The rearrangement uses TRBV9 and TRBJ2-7, with D possibly matching TRBD2 (5 bases). The CDR3 runs 15 residues. Germline V gene sequence: CDR1 SGDLS, CDR2 YYNGEE. Trimming left V 0 bases short and J 4 bases short, with 14 bases between. The CDR3 loop is CASSVAGSAEYEQYF. CDR3 nucleotide sequence: TGTGCCAGCAGCGTAGCGGGATCGGCGGAGTACGAGCAGTACTTC.

This clonotype was counted ten times or more. DNA of the CDR3: TGTGCCAGCAGACAGGACTATGGCTACACCTTC. Encoded protein: CASRQDYGYTF. The V gene is TRBV9, the J gene TRBJ1-2; tentatively, D is TRBD1 (5 bases). Germline CDR1 is SGDLS and CDR2 is YYNGEE. This CDR3 is 11 amino acids long. V was shortened by 5 bases and J by 3 bases, with 5 bases between the two germline ends.

This clonotype was counted between two and nine times. This rearrangement joins TRBV9 to TRBJ2-6, with D uncertain. This CDR3 is built from 15 residues. The V gene lost 0 bases and the J gene lost 4 bases, with 8 bases spanning the gap. Germline V gene data show CDR1 as SGDLS and CDR2 as YYNGEE. This chain's CDR3 is CASSVGGGGANVLTF. CDR3 DNA sequence: TGTGCCAGCAGCGTAGGAGGTGGCGGGGCCAACGTCCTGACTTTC.

This clonotype was picked up a small number of times. The chain is built from TRBV9 and TRBJ2-5, with 12 nucleotides matching TRBD2. Trimming removed 4 bases from V and 1 base from J; junction bases left unmatched: 2. The CDR3 extends over 15 amino acids. CDR1 SGDLS and CDR2 YYNGEE come from the germline V gene. The CDR3 reads CASSLAGGGQETQYF. The CDR3 DNA reads TGTGCCAGCAGCCTAGCGGGGGGGGGCCAAGAGACCCAGTACTTC.

This clonotype has a count of ten or more. DNA of the CDR3: TGTGCCAGCAGCCCCCGGACAGAGCACTATGGCTACACCTTC. As protein: CASSPRTEHYGYTF. The genes are TRBV9 and TRBJ1-2, with D perhaps TRBD1 (6 bases). V lost 4 bases, J lost 3 bases, and 13 bases lay in between. Germline V CDR1 and CDR2: SGDLS, YYNGEE. There are 14 residues in the CDR3.